These 15 T cell receptor beta chains came from one sample sequenced in a study of shared clonotypes between healthy human individuals (dated by TCRdb to about 2020). Libraries were built with the immunoSEQ multiplex PCR assay. The immuneACCESS repertoire file appears here via TCRdb, limited to in-frame rearrangements. These files lack a portion of the clones; in checked studies, under half of the deficit traces to unresolved V genes, and the cause of the others is not known. This sample comprises some 2.1 million clones, around 93% of them detected only once. About 1.7% of the sample rests with the top ten. CD8 naive samples were CD45RO-negative cells positively selected for CCR7, giving a CD45RA+CCR7+ population that excluded TemRA cells. The sequencing sample was made of naive CD8+ T cells from PBMCs. This specimen's cell subset or site label, per the study, means: CD45RA+CCR7+. The origin of the receptors is a young man in good health. Some clones in this sample may be carry-over from other donors' samples.

The rearrangement joins TRBV4-1 to TRBJ1-2; 10 positions agree with TRBD1. The CDR3 extends over 14 amino acids. Germline values: CDR1 MGHRA, CDR2 YSYEKL. J lost 4 bases, V lost 1 base, and 0 bases had no gene match. CDR3 region: CASSQGTGGYGYTF. The DNA for the CDR3 is TGCGCCAGCAGCCAAGGGACAGGGGGCTATGGCTACACCTTC.

The chain joins TRBV5-8 to TRBJ2-3; D is possibly TRBD1 or TRBD2 (6 bases each). Germline V lookup: CDR1 SGHTS, CDR2 YDEGEE. V was clipped by 2 bases and J by 2 bases, with 12 bases between them. The CDR3 is 15 amino acids. CDR3 nucleotide sequence: TGTGCCAGCAGCTTATGGGGGGCCGACACAGATACGCAGTATTTT. It is translated as CASSLWGADTDTQYF. Full variable domain (remainder filled in from reference TRBV5-8 and TRBJ2-3): EAGVTQSPTHLIKTRGQQATLRCSPISGHTSVYWYQQALGLGLQFLLWYDEGEERNRGNFPPRFSGRQFPNYSSELNVNALELEDSALYLCASSLWGADTDTQYFGPGTRLTVL.

The V and J genes are TRBV6-1 and TRBJ1-1; possible D gene TRBD1, 6 bases. The ends were cut back, 8 bases at V and 6 bases at J, with 16 bases in the middle. Germline CDR1 is MNHNS and CDR2 is SASEGT. CDR3 length: 13 residues. CDR3 DNA: TGTGCCAGCGGAACTACAGGGAGGGCTGAAGCTTTCTTT. This gives the protein CASGTTGRAEAFF.

The chain couples TRBV9 to TRBJ1-2; D is unclear. CDR1 SGDLS and CDR2 YYNGEE come from the germline V gene. V lost 0 bases and J lost 3, with 6 bases in between. The CDR3 totals 13 residues. Here the CDR3 DNA reads TGTGCCAGCAGCGTAGCTAGCGACTATGGCTACACCTTC. Translated, it gives CASSVASDYGYTF.

This chain links TRBV27 with TRBJ2-1; possible D gene TRBD2, 6 bases. Germline assignment: CDR1 MNHEY and CDR2 SMNVEV (reference sequence). The CDR3 contains 15 residues. Trimming cost V 10 bases and J 6 bases, with 22 bases left between them. The CDR3 DNA reads TGTGCCACTATACACCGGGGGAGACTGGGCAATGAGCAGTTCTTC. As protein: CATIHRGRLGNEQFF.

This rearrangement joins TRBV7-3 to TRBJ2-5; 11 nucleotides agree with TRBD2. Germline V gene sequence: CDR1 SGHTA, CDR2 FQGTGA. CDR3 length equals 17 residues. V shed 2 bases and J 1 base; nucleotides not matched to a gene: 6. CDR3 in amino acids: CASSLRGLAGLQETQYF. CDR3 in DNA: TGTGCCAGCAGCTTACGTGGACTAGCGGGTCTCCAAGAGACCCAGTACTTC.

This clone was counted once. This same CDR3 is encoded by further DNA sequences in the sample. In DNA, the CDR3 is TGTGCCAGCAGCCCCGGACTAGCGGGCACAGATACGCAGTATTTT. Amino acid sequence: CASSPGLAGTDTQYF. The chain uses TRBV9 and TRBJ2-3, with 10 positions matching TRBD2. CDR1 SGDLS and CDR2 YYNGEE come from the germline V gene. CDR3 length: 15 amino acids. Trimming at V came to 4 bases and at J to 1 base, leaving 3 bases not matched to a gene.

In its sample, this clone was seen a few times. Other DNA variants within this sample encode the same CDR3. The V gene is TRBV9, the J gene TRBJ2-7, with TRBD1 as a possible D gene (5 bases). Germline V lookup: CDR1 SGDLS, CDR2 YYNGEE. This CDR3 has 14 amino acids. V was cut by 4 bases and J by 1 base, with 12 bases left in between. CDR3 nucleotides: TGTGCCAGCAGCTCCGGACACCCATCCTACGAGCAGTACTTC. Translated, it gives CASSSGHPSYEQYF.

Details on this clone: This specimen includes other DNA sequences encoding the same CDR3. The V and J genes are TRBV9 and TRBJ2-1, with 11 bases fitting TRBD2. The germline CDR1 and CDR2 sequences are SGDLS and YYNGEE. The J segment lost 4 bases and the V segment lost 0 bases, leaving 0 bases of the junction unmatched. The CDR3 length is 15 residues. Written as DNA, the CDR3 is TGTGCCAGCAGCGTAGGGACTAGCGGGTACAATGAGCAGTTCTTC. This gives the protein CASSVGTSGYNEQFF.

The V gene is TRBV5-1, the J gene TRBJ1-1; no clear D gene. CDR1 is SGHRS, CDR2 YFSETQ, per germline. Trimming cost V 2 bases and J 1 base, with 15 bases left between them. The CDR3 sequence is 16 residues long. The CDR3, as DNA: TGCGCCAGCAGCTTCAGCCTCCGGGAACCGAACACTGAAGCTTTCTTT. Translated, it gives CASSFSLREPNTEAFF. Filled out from reference TRBV5-1 and TRBJ1-1, the complete variable domain reads KAGVTQTPRYLIKTRGQQVTLSCSPISGHRSVSWYQQTPGQGLQFLFEYFSETQRNKGNFPGRFSGRQFSNSRSEMNVSTLELGDSALYLCASSFSLREPNTEAFFGQGTRLTVV.

The chain employs TRBV7-8 and TRBJ2-4; perhaps TRBD2 as D (6 bases). Trimming shortened V by 0 bases and J by 13 bases, and 19 bases separated the two germline ends. This CDR3 comprises 15 residues. From germline, CDR1 is SGHVS and CDR2 FQNEAQ. CDR3 sequence reads: CASSLARTEPSAQYF. CDR3 in DNA: TGTGCCAGCAGCTTAGCGAGGACGGAGCCTAGCGCACAGTACTTC.

The CDR3 spells CASSGGTGADTQYF. CDR3 in DNA: TGCGCCAGCAGTGGGGGAACAGGGGCAGATACGCAGTATTTT. This chain uses TRBV10-1 with TRBJ2-3; 7 nucleotides align to TRBD1. Germline assignment: CDR1 WNHNN and CDR2 SYGVQD (reference sequence). This CDR3 is 14 amino acids long. V shed 4 bases and J 4 bases; nucleotides not matched to a gene: 5.

Remarks on this clone: Other DNA sequences from this sample encode an identical CDR3 as well. The chain is built from TRBV28 and TRBJ2-7; D may match TRBD1 or TRBD2 (5 bases each). The CDR3 has 15 amino acids. V dropped 3 bases and J dropped 0 bases, with 12 bases sitting between them. Germline V lookup: CDR1 MDHEN, CDR2 SYDVKM. CDR3 coding DNA: TGTGCCAGCAGTTTTGGGGGTCCGGGCTCCTACGAGCAGTACTTC. Translation gives CASSFGGPGSYEQYF.

This chain uses TRBV27 with TRBJ2-1; D is unresolved. Trimming removed 3 bases from V and 4 bases from J, with 7 bases in between. Germline V lookup: CDR1 MNHEY, CDR2 SMNVEV (reference sequence). The CDR3 loop spans 13 amino acids. CDR3 coding DNA: TGTGCCAGCAGTTTCGACGGATACAATGAGCAGTTCTTC. The encoded protein is CASSFDGYNEQFF.

The chain joins TRBV13 to TRBJ2-7; 8 bases match TRBD2. From germline, CDR1 is PRHDT and CDR2 FYEKMQ (reference sequence). V lost 5 bases, J lost 3 bases, and 9 bases stayed unmatched. The CDR3 runs 15 residues. The CDR3 DNA reads TGTGCCAGCAGCCCCTACCGGGAGGGCTTCTACGAGCAGTACTTC. This gives the protein CASSPYREGFYEQYF.